The entry that follows covers one TCR beta chain sequence. The antigen is undetermined. Blood sampling took place at baseline, cycle 4 day 1, and cycle 7 day 1. This sample was taken from a study of OX40 agonist ivuxolimab in advanced cancers. Overall study: From about 23 to 85 years was the age range, with a mean of around 60 years, and 65% to 90% were male.

There are 15 residues in the CDR3. Trimming cost V 0 bases and J 4 bases, with 9 bases left between them. In germline, CDR1 is MNHEY, CDR2 SVGAGI. Study-wide results and caveats: It was not determined which antigens were specifically recognized by the peripheral T cells that had undergone clonal expansion.

The protocol was immunoSEQ multiplex PCR, while the TCRdb copy is restricted to in-frame clones and leaves out a portion. The sample includes 20,000 or so clones, about 80% of them seen just once. The TCR originated in an adult with an advanced solid tumor such as melanoma, head and neck, liver or kidney cancer. The specimen was CD4+ or CD8+ T cells sorted from blood, collected in a trial of the OX40 agonist ivuxolimab. The genes are TRBV6-5 and TRBJ2-2; D is unclear. The CDR3 is CASSYSIPITGELFF. CDR3 nucleotides: TGTGCCAGCAGTTACTCGATACCTATCACCGGGGAGCTGTTTTTT.